What follows is one T cell receptor (beta chain) and its context. The germline gene is not matched at one end of the junction; a read error may be the cause. The source of the sample is a study of T cell changes during pregnancy in multiple sclerosis. The CDR3 contains 15 residues. CDR1 and CDR2 (germline): LNHDA, SQIVND (reference sequence). Assay: immunoSEQ multiplex PCR; the TCRdb copy retains only in-frame clones and omits some. The table includes fewer than 60,000 clones, approximately 94% detected once. The receptor's source is a female donor with multiple sclerosis, enrolled in a pregnancy study. This chain connects TRBV19 to TRBJ2-7, with 8 bases identical to TRBD1. Specimen: CD4+ T cells from peripheral blood mononuclear cells, collected in the third trimester of pregnancy. The CDR3 coding sequence is TGTGCCAGTAGTATAGGTCCAGGGGGCTCCAACGAGCAGTACTTC. It translates to CASSIGPGGSNEQYF.